Listed here are 22 T cell receptor beta chains from one sample, sequenced in a study of a mutant IDH1 vaccine in newly diagnosed glioma. Data came from immunoSEQ multiplex PCR; TCRdb stores just in-frame clones and leaves some out. The sample shows over 45,000 clones, around 81% of them seen only once. As for time point: week 5, during vaccination. The content of each vaccine dose was 300 ug of mutant IDH1 20-mer peptide, and topical imiquimod accompanied it. Their target antigens are unknown. This specimen consisted of PBMCs, obtained from a glioma patient whose treatment included an IDH1 peptide vaccine. These receptors all come from a man younger than 40 with glioma.

The sample holds a few counts of this clone. The chain is built from TRBV6-6 and TRBJ2-2; D ambiguous. This CDR3 region has 13 residues. Germline V CDR1 and CDR2: MNHNY, SVGAGI (reference sequence). Between the trimmed V and J ends, which lost 0 bases and 4 bases, there was a span of 3 bases. CDR3 coding DNA: TGTGCCAGCAGTTACTCGTTCACCGGGGAGCTGTTTTTT. Its translation is CASSYSFTGELFF.

The chain couples TRBV7-9 to TRBJ1-3; D call uncertain. V lost 5 bases to trimming and J lost 12 bases, with 14 bases between them. Looked up from germline, CDR1 is SEHNR and CDR2 is FQNEAQ (reference sequence). The CDR3 covers 12 residues. DNA for the CDR3: TGTGCCAGCAGCATTCGGACCGACCGCATATATTTT. Its protein is CASSIRTDRIYF. Using reference TRBV7-9 and TRBJ1-3 for the parts outside the CDR3, the full variable domain is DTGVSQNPRHKITKRGQNVTFRCDPISEHNRLYWYRQTLGQGPEFLTYFQNEAQLEKSRLLSDRFSAERPKGSFSTLEIQRTEQGDSAMYLCASSIRTDRIYFGEGSWLTVV.

The chain links TRBV5-1 to TRBJ2-1; D tentatively fits TRBD1 or TRBD2 (6 bases each). V lost 3 bases and J 8 bases, leaving 12 bases between the germline ends. This CDR3 spans 13 amino acids. CDR1 SGHRS and CDR2 YFSETQ come from the germline V gene. The CDR3 region has the DNA TGCGCCAGCAGCTCCGGGGGCTCCCATGAGCAGTTCTTC. Protein: CASSSGGSHEQFF.

The chain recombines TRBV18 with TRBJ1-2; D is undetermined. CDR1 is KGHSH, CDR2 LQKENI, per germline. The CDR3 runs to 14 residues. V was trimmed by 8 bases and J by 3 bases, leaving 16 bases between them. The CDR3 loop reads CASTGLKGDYGYTF. CDR3 DNA sequence: TGTGCCAGCACCGGGCTTAAAGGAGACTATGGCTACACCTTC.

The V call is TRBV25-1, the J call TRBJ2-2; 7 nucleotides align to TRBD1. CDR3 length equals 15 residues. Germline CDR1 is MGHDK and CDR2 is SYGVNS. With V trimmed by 8 bases and J by 0 bases, 6 bases remained unmatched. The CDR3 coding sequence is TGTGCCAGCCAAAAAGGGGGCACGAACACCGGGGAGCTGTTTTTT. Its protein product is CASQKGGTNTGELFF. Looking up the rest from reference TRBV25-1 and TRBJ2-2 gives the full variable domain: EADIYQTPRYLVIGTGKKITLECSQTMGHDKMYWYQQDPGMELHLIHYSYGVNSTEKGDLSSESTVSRIRTEHFPLTLESARPSHTSQYLCASQKGGTNTGELFFGEGSRLTVL.

This clone was detected once. The genes are TRBV6-5 and TRBJ2-3, with 9 bases identical to TRBD1. The CDR3 length is 14 residues. Germline V gene lookup returns CDR1 MNHEY and CDR2 SVGAGI. V shed 6 bases and J 4 bases; nucleotides not matched to a gene: 5. The DNA for the CDR3 is TGTGCCAGCAGCCTACAGGGGGCCGCAGATACGCAGTATTTT. Translated: CASSLQGAADTQYF.

The chain carries TRBV6-1 and TRBJ1-2; no firm D call. The germline V gene has CDR1 MNHNS and CDR2 SASEGT. The length of the CDR3 is 12 residues. V was cut by 3 bases and J by 7 bases, with 9 bases left in between. CDR3 sequence reads: CASSDRGGGYTF. CDR3 coding DNA: TGTGCCAGCAGTGACCGGGGTGGTGGCTACACCTTC.

This chain connects TRBV18 to TRBJ1-3, with 10 bases identical to TRBD1. Germline V gives CDR1 KGHSH, CDR2 LQKENI. V was pared by 6 bases and J by 0 bases, with 14 bases of the junction left unmatched. This CDR3 has 19 amino acids. The CDR3 sequence is CASSPPGDRGKISGNTIYF. Here the CDR3 DNA reads TGTGCCAGCTCGCCTCCGGGGGACAGGGGCAAGATCTCTGGAAACACCATATATTTT.

The rearrangement joins TRBV14 to TRBJ1-4, with D tentatively TRBD1 (6 bases). With 6 bases removed from V and 10 bases from J, the gap between germline ends came to 18 bases. In germline, CDR1 is SGHDN, CDR2 FVKESK. The CDR3 loop spans 14 amino acids. The CDR3 sequence: CASSLDRLRPKLFF. As DNA, the CDR3 is TGTGCCAGCAGTCTCGACAGGTTGCGTCCAAAACTGTTTTTT.

The rearrangement uses TRBV28 and TRBJ2-7; 7 bases align to TRBD1. With 7 bases clipped from V and 1 base from J, the junction kept 10 bases outside the gene matches. The CDR3 totals 15 residues. Germline V CDR1 and CDR2: MDHEN, SYDVKM. CDR3 nucleotides: TGTGCCAGCACCGCGTCCGGGACAGCGTCCTACGAGCAGTACTTC. It specifies CASTASGTASYEQYF.

The chain carries TRBV5-5 and TRBJ1-2; D call uncertain. The CDR3 loop spans 14 amino acids. The V end lost 4 bases, the J end lost 2 bases, and 12 bases lay between the germline ends. Germline CDR1 reads SGHKS; CDR2 reads YYEKEE (reference sequence). Here the CDR3 reads CASSLSSGNYGYTF. CDR3 sequence (DNA): TGTGCCAGCAGCCTATCGTCCGGAAACTATGGCTACACCTTC.

This clone was detected a few times. This chain connects TRBV6-4 to TRBJ1-1; D is ambiguous. There are 13 residues in the CDR3. The germline gives CDR1 MRHNA, CDR2 SNTAGT. Trimming shortened V by 2 bases and J by 1 base, and 5 bases separated the two germline ends. CDR3: CASSDRENTEAFF. As DNA, the CDR3 is TGTGCCAGCAGTGACCGGGAGAACACTGAAGCTTTCTTT.

The V and J genes are TRBV30 and TRBJ2-1; D gene uncertain. Germline V gene lookup returns CDR1 GTSNPN and CDR2 SVGIG (reference sequence). CDR3 length: 14 residues. Trimming pared 5 bases from V and 5 bases from J, leaving 16 bases between. CDR3 nucleotides: TGTGCCTGGTCGGAATTCCTAGGGAACAATGAGCAGTTCTTC. It codes for CAWSEFLGNNEQFF.

This sequence joins TRBV5-8 and TRBJ1-5; 8 nucleotides align to TRBD1. Looked up from germline, CDR1 is SGHTS and CDR2 is YDEGEE. The CDR3 extends over 17 amino acids. V lost 4 bases to trimming and J lost 7 bases; unmatched junction nucleotides: 16. CDR3 amino acids: CASSHGQGLPLRQPQHF. In nucleotides, the CDR3 is TGTGCCAGCAGCCACGGACAGGGCCTCCCCTTGAGACAGCCCCAGCATTTT. Drawing the rest from reference TRBV5-8 and TRBJ1-5, the complete variable domain is EAGVTQSPTHLIKTRGQQATLRCSPISGHTSVYWYQQALGLGLQFLLWYDEGEERNRGNFPPRFSGRQFPNYSSELNVNALELEDSALYLCASSHGQGLPLRQPQHFGDGTRLSIL.

The rearrangement links TRBV7-9 to TRBJ1-4, with TRBD1 as a possible D gene (6 bases). Per the germline V gene, CDR1 is SEHNR and CDR2 is FQNEAQ (reference sequence). The CDR3 runs 18 residues. V was pared by 1 base and J by 4 bases, with 19 bases between. CDR3 residues: CASSLGIPRQAFNEKLFF. As DNA, the CDR3 is TGTGCCAGCAGCTTAGGAATACCCCGACAGGCTTTTAATGAAAAACTGTTTTTT. Based on the CDR3 plus reference TRBV7-9 and TRBJ1-4, the full variable domain is DTGVSQNPRHKITKRGQNVTFRCDPISEHNRLYWYRQTLGQGPEFLTYFQNEAQLEKSRLLSDRFSAERPKGSFSTLEIQRTEQGDSAMYLCASSLGIPRQAFNEKLFFGSGTQLSVL.

The chain joins TRBV2 to TRBJ1-6; D remains ambiguous. Between the trimmed V and J ends, which lost 3 bases and 10 bases, there was a span of 16 bases. This CDR3 is 15 amino acids long. The germline CDR1 and CDR2 sequences are SNHLY and FYNNEI. CDR3 coding DNA: TGTGCCAGCAGTGAGGGCCTCGTGCTACGGTCACCCCTCCACTTT. Protein: CASSEGLVLRSPLHF.

The gene calls are TRBV4-2 and TRBJ1-5; D call uncertain. V dropped 0 bases and J dropped 0 bases, with 6 bases sitting between them. The V gene's germline CDR1 is LGHNA and CDR2 YNFKEQ. This CDR3 spans 15 amino acids. The CDR3 sequence is CASSQDTVSNQPQHF. The CDR3 nucleotides read TGTGCCAGCAGCCAAGACACAGTTAGCAATCAGCCCCAGCATTTT.

This rearrangement joins TRBV7-8 to TRBJ1-5; D unclear. The germline V gene encodes CDR1 SGHVS and CDR2 FQNEAQ. The CDR3 covers 15 residues. V lost 8 bases, J lost 0 bases, and 14 bases lay in between. The DNA of the CDR3 is TGTGCCAGCGCGCCCGGCAGCTATAGCAATCAGCCCCAGCATTTT. It codes for CASAPGSYSNQPQHF.

The chain joins TRBV10-2 to TRBJ2-2, with no clear D. The germline V gene encodes CDR1 WSHSY and CDR2 SAAADI. The CDR3 is 17 amino acids. Deletions cut 6 bases from V and 3 bases from J, with 20 bases between. DNA of the CDR3: TGCGCCAGCAGCCCTGATGAGGAGTACCTTGACACCGGGGAGCTGTTTTTT. Translated, it gives CASSPDEEYLDTGELFF.

A few counts support this clone. The chain carries TRBV7-9 and TRBJ1-1, with no clear D. V dropped 3 bases and J dropped 4 bases, with 12 bases sitting between them. The CDR3 totals 14 residues. Germline CDR1 and CDR2: SEHNR and FQNEAQ (reference sequence). CDR3 loop: CASSFISPGTEAFF. In DNA, the CDR3 is TGTGCCAGCAGCTTCATCAGCCCGGGCACTGAAGCTTTCTTT.

This sequence joins TRBV11-2 and TRBJ2-7; perhaps TRBD2 as D (6 bases). The CDR3 contains 14 residues. The V gene's germline CDR1 is SGHAT and CDR2 FQNNGV. Trimming pared 2 bases from V and 5 bases from J, leaving 13 bases between. Written as DNA, the CDR3 is TGTGCCAGCAGCTTACCACCGGGACTCGACGAGCAGTACTTC. Translation: CASSLPPGLDEQYF.

The CDR3 sequence is CAWSPGAPGELFF. As DNA, the CDR3 is TGTGCCTGGAGTCCAGGGGCCCCCGGGGAGCTGTTTTTT. This chain joins TRBV30 and TRBJ2-2; TRBD1 might be the D (6 bases). V lost 2 bases and J lost 6, with 10 bases in between. This CDR3 spans 13 amino acids. Germline CDR1 GTSNPN, CDR2 SVGIG (reference sequence).